The source of this T cell receptor (beta chain) is a study of early T cells in non-severe SARS-CoV-2 infection. Overall study: Sequencing of unsorted whole blood was done on bulk RNA, leaving chains unpaired.

Germline CDR1 SGHAT, CDR2 FQNNGV. CDR3 size: 14 residues. V was clipped by 4 bases and J by 1 base; unmatched bases: 2. Tagging with unique molecular identifiers was applied to individual cDNA molecules. TCRdb fed the 5' RACE reads into MiXCR, producing one record per CDR3 protein. This table holds 45,000 to 55,000 distinct CDR3 sequences, roughly 12% found once. Regarding the study as a whole: Anti-spike CD8 responses were favored in VDJdb matching, and private and CD4 specificities were missed.

Only a few counts were recorded for this clonotype. Its matching antigen is unknown. The rearrangement uses TRBV11-2 and TRBJ2-5, with TRBD2 matching over 8 bases. Specimen: whole blood. The sequence came from an adult who was a healthcare worker with PCR-confirmed SARS-CoV-2 infection or an uninfected control (not recorded which). The CDR3 DNA reads TGTGCCAGCAGCTATACTAGCGGCCAAGAGACCCAGTACTTC. This codes for CASSYTSGQETQYF.